The T cell receptor beta chain described here comes from a study of T cells in Graves' hyperthyroidism and ophthalmopathy. The overall study: At the time of initial diagnosis and before any treatment, peripheral blood was collected. Study-level findings and limits: Ophthalmopathy and stable hyperthyroidism were told apart by a 13 V-J model.

TCR beta CDR3 region amplification was performed from RNA transcripts. The TCR CDR3 first-round RT-PCR relied on the HTBI primer set. TCRdb reprocessed the multiplex PCR reads with MiXCR, giving one entry per CDR3 protein. The table lists some 510,000 distinct CDR3 sequences, less than 25% of them singletons. On the basis of clinical symptoms, serum thyroxine and TRAb, thyroid ultrasound and orbital computed tomography, diagnoses were made. The PBMCs studied were ones that came from about 10 ml fresh peripheral blood. With respect to this clonotype: No antigen is known for it.

The V segment lost 0 bases and the J segment 2 bases; nucleotides outside the gene matches: 4. Germline CDR1 is LGHNA and CDR2 is YSLEER. The CDR3 covers 15 residues. J is TRBJ2-7 and V is TRBV4-3, with TRBD1 matching 7 bases. Sequencing was carried out using blood. The clonotype originates from a man between 18 and 29 years old with Graves' hyperthyroidism. CDR3 amino acids: CASSQDRDRAYEQYF. The CDR3 DNA reads as TGCGCCAGCAGCCAAGATCGAGACAGGGCCTACGAGCAGTACTTC.